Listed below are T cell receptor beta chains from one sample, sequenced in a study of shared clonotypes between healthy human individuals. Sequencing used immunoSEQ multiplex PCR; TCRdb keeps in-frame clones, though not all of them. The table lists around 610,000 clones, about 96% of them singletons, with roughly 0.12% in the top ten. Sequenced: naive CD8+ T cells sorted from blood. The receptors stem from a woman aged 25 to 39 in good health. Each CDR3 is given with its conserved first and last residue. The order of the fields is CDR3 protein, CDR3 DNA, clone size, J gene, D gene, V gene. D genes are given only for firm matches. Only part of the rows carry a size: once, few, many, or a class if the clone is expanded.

CDR3 protein: CASSQRERDSYNEQFF
CDR3 DNA: TGCGCCAGCAGCCAGAGAGAGCGGGACTCCTACAATGAGCAGTTCTTC
clone size: once
J gene: TRBJ2-1
D gene: TRBD2
V gene: TRBV4-1

CDR3 protein: CASSLNEGGQFF
CDR3 DNA: TGCGCCAGCAGCCTCAACGAGGGGGGGCAGTTCTTC
clone size: NA
J gene: TRBJ2-1
D gene: NA
V gene: TRBV4-1

CDR3 protein: CASCWDRGYEQYF
CDR3 DNA: TGCGCCAGCTGCTGGGACAGGGGCTACGAGCAGTACTTC
clone size: NA
J gene: TRBJ2-7
D gene: TRBD1
V gene: TRBV10-2

CDR3 protein: CASSKSGANVLTF
CDR3 DNA: TGTGCCAGCAGCAAATCTGGGGCCAACGTCCTGACTTTC
clone size: NA
J gene: TRBJ2-6
D gene: NA
V gene: TRBV21-1

CDR3 protein: CAWNGQLNTEAFF
CDR3 DNA: TGTGCCTGGAATGGACAGTTGAACACTGAAGCTTTCTTT
clone size: NA
J gene: TRBJ1-1
D gene: NA
V gene: TRBV30

CDR3 protein: CASSSGEENNEKLFF
CDR3 DNA: TGTGCCAGCAGCTCAGGGGAGGAGAATAATGAAAAACTGTTTTTT
clone size: NA
J gene: TRBJ1-4
D gene: NA
V gene: TRBV13

CDR3 protein: CASNNRGMNTEAFF
CDR3 DNA: TGTGCCAGCAATAACAGGGGAATGAACACTGAAGCTTTCTTT
clone size: NA
J gene: TRBJ1-1
D gene: TRBD1
V gene: TRBV6-6

CDR3 protein: CASRGGTGQPQHF
CDR3 DNA: TGTGCCAGCAGGGGGGGTACAGGGCAGCCCCAGCATTTT
clone size: NA
J gene: TRBJ1-5
D gene: NA
V gene: TRBV27

CDR3 protein: CASSLVRGEPQHF
CDR3 DNA: TGTGCCAGCAGCTTAGTACGAGGAGAGCCCCAGCATTTT
clone size: few
J gene: TRBJ1-5
D gene: NA
V gene: TRBV7-8

CDR3 protein: CASSLGEHPAKNIQYF
CDR3 DNA: TGCGCCAGCAGCTTGGGTGAGCACCCGGCCAAAAACATTCAGTACTTC
clone size: NA
J gene: TRBJ2-4
D gene: NA
V gene: TRBV5-1

CDR3 protein: CASSAGVTDTQYF
CDR3 DNA: TGCGCCAGCAGTGCAGGGGTTACAGATACGCAGTATTTT
clone size: NA
J gene: TRBJ2-3
D gene: NA
V gene: TRBV10-2

CDR3 protein: CASSDYNSGNTIYF
CDR3 DNA: TGTGCCAGTAGTGATTACAACTCTGGAAACACCATATATTTT
clone size: NA
J gene: TRBJ1-3
D gene: NA
V gene: TRBV19

CDR3 protein: CASSLVGYEQYF
CDR3 DNA: TGTGCCAGCAGCTTAGTAGGCTACGAGCAGTACTTC
clone size: NA
J gene: TRBJ2-7
D gene: NA
V gene: TRBV11-2

CDR3 protein: CASSGEGRGTETQYF
CDR3 DNA: TGTGCCAGCAGCGGAGAGGGGCGGGGAACCGAGACCCAGTACTTC
clone size: NA
J gene: TRBJ2-5
D gene: NA
V gene: TRBV9

CDR3 protein: CASSLTGGVSPLHF
CDR3 DNA: TGTGCCAGCAGTCTGACAGGGGGCGTTTCACCCCTCCACTTT
clone size: NA
J gene: TRBJ1-6
D gene: TRBD1
V gene: TRBV28

CDR3 protein: CASSLDRGPYEQYF
CDR3 DNA: TGTGCCAGCAGCTTAGACAGGGGCCCCTACGAGCAGTACTTC
clone size: NA
J gene: TRBJ2-7
D gene: TRBD1
V gene: TRBV7-8

CDR3 protein: CASSFASVLNTEAFF
CDR3 DNA: TGTGCCAGCAGCTTTGCCTCCGTTTTGAACACTGAAGCTTTCTTT
clone size: NA
J gene: TRBJ1-1
D gene: NA
V gene: TRBV5-8

CDR3 protein: CASSVAIDTQYF
CDR3 DNA: TGTGCCAGCAGCGTAGCTATCGATACGCAGTATTTT
clone size: NA
J gene: TRBJ2-3
D gene: NA
V gene: TRBV9

CDR3 protein: CASSFPQGLAGEHEQYF
CDR3 DNA: TGTGCCAGCAGTTTCCCCCAAGGACTAGCGGGAGAACACGAGCAGTACTTC
clone size: NA
J gene: TRBJ2-7
D gene: TRBD2
V gene: TRBV28

CDR3 protein: CASTHYNEQFF
CDR3 DNA: TGTGCCAGCACCCACTACAATGAGCAGTTCTTC
clone size: NA
J gene: TRBJ2-1
D gene: NA
V gene: TRBV6-6

CDR3 protein: CASSLGSSSYEQYF
CDR3 DNA: TGTGCCAGCAGCTTAGGCTCTAGCAGCTACGAGCAGTACTTC
clone size: once
J gene: TRBJ2-7
D gene: NA
V gene: TRBV7-6

CDR3 protein: CASSSIITSYEQYF
CDR3 DNA: TGTGCCAGCAGTTCAATAATTACTTCCTACGAGCAGTACTTC
clone size: NA
J gene: TRBJ2-7
D gene: NA
V gene: TRBV28

CDR3 protein: CASSLSLLGVNEQFF
CDR3 DNA: TGTGCCAGCAGTTTATCCCTCCTAGGGGTCAATGAGCAGTTCTTC
clone size: NA
J gene: TRBJ2-1
D gene: NA
V gene: TRBV28

CDR3 protein: CASSVGRKQYF
CDR3 DNA: TGTGCCAGCAGTGTGGGGAGAAAGCAGTACTTC
clone size: NA
J gene: TRBJ2-7
D gene: NA
V gene: TRBV6-4

CDR3 protein: CASSASLGTGVSYEQYF
CDR3 DNA: TGTGCCAGCAGTGCCTCGTTGGGGACAGGGGTTTCCTACGAGCAGTACTTC
clone size: NA
J gene: TRBJ2-7
D gene: TRBD1
V gene: TRBV27

CDR3 protein: CASRQTSGSVYEQYF
CDR3 DNA: TGTGCCAGCAGGCAAACTAGCGGGAGCGTCTACGAGCAGTACTTC
clone size: NA
J gene: TRBJ2-7
D gene: TRBD2
V gene: TRBV6-1

CDR3 protein: CASSRPELAYEQYF
CDR3 DNA: TGTGCCAGCAGCCGACCCGAGCTTGCGTACGAGCAGTACTTC
clone size: once
J gene: TRBJ2-7
D gene: NA
V gene: TRBV28

CDR3 protein: CASSQDSYSYNEQFF
CDR3 DNA: TGCGCCAGCAGCCAAGACAGTTACTCCTACAATGAGCAGTTCTTC
clone size: once
J gene: TRBJ2-1
D gene: NA
V gene: TRBV4-1

CDR3 protein: CASSSTGLGNQPQHF
CDR3 DNA: TGTGCCAGCAGCTCGACAGGGCTCGGCAATCAGCCCCAGCATTTT
clone size: once
J gene: TRBJ1-5
D gene: TRBD1
V gene: TRBV5-6

CDR3 protein: CASSSTERNEKLFF
CDR3 DNA: TGTGCCAGCAGCTCGACAGAAAGGAATGAAAAACTGTTTTTT
clone size: NA
J gene: TRBJ1-4
D gene: NA
V gene: TRBV7-8

CDR3 protein: CASRPRDRVYEQYF
CDR3 DNA: TGTGCCAGCAGGCCCCGGGACAGGGTCTACGAGCAGTACTTC
clone size: NA
J gene: TRBJ2-7
D gene: TRBD1
V gene: TRBV27

CDR3 protein: CASSFQDYGYTF
CDR3 DNA: TGCGCCAGCAGCTTCCAGGACTATGGCTACACCTTC
clone size: NA
J gene: TRBJ1-2
D gene: NA
V gene: TRBV5-1

CDR3 protein: CASSEARGGISDTQYF
CDR3 DNA: TGTGCCAGCAGTGAAGCGAGGGGCGGGATAAGTGATACGCAGTATTTT
clone size: NA
J gene: TRBJ2-3
D gene: NA
V gene: TRBV2

CDR3 protein: CASSLSGLAGVETQYF
CDR3 DNA: TGTGCCAGCAGTTTATCGGGACTAGCGGGAGTTGAGACCCAGTACTTC
clone size: once
J gene: TRBJ2-5
D gene: TRBD2
V gene: TRBV28

CDR3 protein: CASSYNGLAGTDTQYF
CDR3 DNA: TGTGCCAGCAGCTACAACGGACTAGCGGGAACAGATACGCAGTATTTT
clone size: NA
J gene: TRBJ2-3
D gene: TRBD2
V gene: TRBV28

CDR3 protein: CSAFKEDGYTF
CDR3 DNA: TGCAGTGCTTTCAAGGAGGATGGCTACACCTTC
clone size: once
J gene: TRBJ1-2
D gene: NA
V gene: TRBV20-1

CDR3 protein: CASIAGGNTGELFF
CDR3 DNA: TGTGCCAGCATCGCGGGGGGGAACACCGGGGAGCTGTTTTTT
clone size: NA
J gene: TRBJ2-2
D gene: TRBD2
V gene: TRBV6-6

CDR3 protein: CASSQINEQFF
CDR3 DNA: TGTGCCAGCAGCCAGATAAATGAGCAGTTCTTC
clone size: NA
J gene: TRBJ2-1
D gene: NA
V gene: TRBV5-4

CDR3 protein: CASSKNRGGEYSNQPQHF
CDR3 DNA: TGTGCCAGTAGCAAGAACAGGGGCGGGGAATATAGCAATCAGCCCCAGCATTTT
clone size: NA
J gene: TRBJ1-5
D gene: TRBD1
V gene: TRBV19

CDR3 protein: CASSIAGTRFMGEQFF
CDR3 DNA: TGTGCCAGCTCAATAGCCGGGACTAGGTTCATGGGTGAGCAGTTCTTC
clone size: NA
J gene: TRBJ2-1
D gene: TRBD2
V gene: TRBV18

CDR3 protein: CASSYMNTGELFF
CDR3 DNA: TGTGCCAGCAGCTATATGAACACCGGGGAGCTGTTTTTT
clone size: NA
J gene: TRBJ2-2
D gene: NA
V gene: TRBV11-3

CDR3 protein: CSAFVGGLYEQYF
CDR3 DNA: TGCAGCGCGTTTGTGGGAGGGCTATACGAGCAGTACTTC
clone size: NA
J gene: TRBJ2-7
D gene: TRBD2
V gene: TRBV29-1

CDR3 protein: CASSPSRGEFHNEQFF
CDR3 DNA: TGTGCCAGCAGCCCGTCCAGAGGGGAATTCCACAATGAGCAGTTCTTC
clone size: NA
J gene: TRBJ2-1
D gene: NA
V gene: TRBV5-6